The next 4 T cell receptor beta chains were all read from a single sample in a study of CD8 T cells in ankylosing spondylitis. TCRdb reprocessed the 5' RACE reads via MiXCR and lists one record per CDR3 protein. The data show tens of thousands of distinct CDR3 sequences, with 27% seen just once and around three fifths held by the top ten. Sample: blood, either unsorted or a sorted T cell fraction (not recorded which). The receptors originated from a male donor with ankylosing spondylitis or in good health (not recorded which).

Here the CDR3 reads CAISGQASSYNEQFF. DNA of the CDR3: TGTGCCATCAGTGGGCAGGCGAGCTCCTACAATGAGCAGTTCTTC. The rearrangement joins TRBV10-3 to TRBJ2-1; no clear D. CDR1 ENHRY and CDR2 SYGVKD come from the germline V gene. Trimming cost V 4 bases and J 0 bases, with 10 bases left between them. The CDR3 sequence is 15 residues long.

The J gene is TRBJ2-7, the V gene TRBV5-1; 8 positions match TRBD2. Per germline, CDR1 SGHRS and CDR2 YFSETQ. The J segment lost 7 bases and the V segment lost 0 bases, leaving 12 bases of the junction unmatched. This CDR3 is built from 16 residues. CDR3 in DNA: TGCGCCAGCAGCTTGGCCGAGGCAGCGGGAGTTCGGGAGCAGTACTTC. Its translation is CASSLAEAAGVREQYF.

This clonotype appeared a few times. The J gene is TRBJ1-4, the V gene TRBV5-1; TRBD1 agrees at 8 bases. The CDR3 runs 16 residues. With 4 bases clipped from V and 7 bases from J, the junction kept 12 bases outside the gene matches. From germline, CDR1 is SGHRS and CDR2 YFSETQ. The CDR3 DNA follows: TGCGCCAGCAGCCCCCGTTGGGGGACAGGACGTGAAAAACTGTTTTTT. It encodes CASSPRWGTGREKLFF.

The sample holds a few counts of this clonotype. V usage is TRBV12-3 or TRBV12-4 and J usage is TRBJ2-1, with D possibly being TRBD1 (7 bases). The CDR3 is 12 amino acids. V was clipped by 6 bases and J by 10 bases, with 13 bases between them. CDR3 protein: CASRRDRTEQFF. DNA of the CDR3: TGTGCCAGCAGGCGGGACAGAACCGAGCAGTTCTTC.